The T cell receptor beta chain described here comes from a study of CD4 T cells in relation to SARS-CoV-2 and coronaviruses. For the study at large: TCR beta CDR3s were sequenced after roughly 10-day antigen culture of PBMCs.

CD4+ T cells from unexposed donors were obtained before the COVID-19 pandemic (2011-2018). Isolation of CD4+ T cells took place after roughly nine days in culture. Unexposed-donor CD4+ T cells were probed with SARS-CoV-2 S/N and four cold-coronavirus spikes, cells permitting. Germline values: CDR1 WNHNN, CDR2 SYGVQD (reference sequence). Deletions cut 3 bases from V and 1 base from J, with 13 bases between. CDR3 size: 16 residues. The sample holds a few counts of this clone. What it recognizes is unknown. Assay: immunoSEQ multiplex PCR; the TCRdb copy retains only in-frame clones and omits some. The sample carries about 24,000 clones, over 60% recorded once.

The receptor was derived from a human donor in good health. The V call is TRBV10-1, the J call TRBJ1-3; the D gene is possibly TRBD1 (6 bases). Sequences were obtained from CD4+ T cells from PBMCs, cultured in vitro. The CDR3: CASSDPVGGSGNTIYF. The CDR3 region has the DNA TGCGCCAGCAGTGACCCGGTAGGGGGGTCTGGAAACACCATATATTTT.